The clone carrying this T cell receptor (beta chain) was counted ten times or more. Antigen: not known. This sample's time point: pre-sensitization, week 0. Treatment meaning: therapeutic diphenylcyclopropenone sensitization with weekly scalp DPC. It was unfractionated whole blood from which total RNA was extracted. TCRdb passed the RACE reads through MiXCR, listing each CDR3 protein once. The sample includes just under 35,000 distinct CDR3 sequences, about 9.4% of them seen just once. The data originate from a study of human T cells and chemical hapten exposure. Study results and caveats: Those TCRs sitting above 1 in 1000 frequency stayed the same with DPC sensitization.

V was pared by 4 bases and J by 4 bases, with 4 bases between. The V gene's germline CDR1 is MNHEY and CDR2 SVGEGT. The CDR3 extends over 11 amino acids. Source: whole blood, taken in connection with sensitization to the hapten diphenylcyclopropenone (DPC). This sequence was found in a man between 45 and 60 years old with alopecia areata. Some clones in this sample may be carry-over from other donors' samples. The chain is built from TRBV6-2 or TRBV6-3 and TRBJ2-5; D is uncertain. DNA for the CDR3: TGTGCCAGCAGTTTAGTAGAGACCCAGTACTTC. Protein product: CASSLVETQYF.